The clone carrying this TCR beta chain was counted a few times. Its antigen remains unknown. A minimum of 6 million PBMCs was isolated per sample. Each sample yielded at least 6 micrograms of PBMC total RNA. These data originate in a study of blood T cells in healthy people across ages. Sample-barcoded 5' priming and a J-beta primer mix drove a second PCR of roughly 6 to 12 cycles. Each cDNA molecule was tagged by a template-switch adaptor that had 12 random nucleotides. TCRdb recomputed calls from the 5' RACE reads with MiXCR, one row per CDR3 protein. The table has about 580,000 distinct CDR3 sequences, around 48% seen once. V trimming: 5 bases; J trimming: 0 bases; junction bases outside the gene matches: 1. From germline, CDR1 is MNHEY and CDR2 SVGEGT. The CDR3 sequence is 15 residues long. Study results and limitations: Higher naive T cell percentage went strongly together with higher TCR beta diversity.

The TCR comes from an elderly man in good health. The sequencing input was blood. This sequence joins TRBV6-2 or TRBV6-3 and TRBJ2-6; the match to TRBD1 covers 7 bases. CDR3 residues: CASSDRDSGANVLTF. In nucleotides, the CDR3 is TGTGCCAGCAGTGACAGGGACTCTGGGGCCAACGTCCTGACTTTC.